One and the same sample provided the 29 T cell receptor beta chains below, sequenced in a study of CXCR3-negative and CXCR3-positive naive CD8 T cells. Broader study findings: The study found more hydrophobic TRB CDR3s in CXCR3-positive naive cells than in CXCR3-negative naive cells.

Their specific antigens are unknown. The libraries of TRB cDNA were prepared using 5' RACE with UMI labels. TCRdb re-analyzed the 5' RACE reads; it lists each CDR3 protein once, without DNA. The table lists 140,000 to 150,000 distinct CDR3 sequences, with 0.25% to 0.3% in the top ten. Sequenced input: naive CXCR3+ CD8+ T cells from blood. This sample's subset: CD45RO-CCR7+CD27+CD95- naive CD8+ T cells expressing CXCR3 (TNR3+). These receptors came from a human donor in good health. Some clones in this sample may be carry-over from other donors' samples.

J is TRBJ1-3 and V is TRBV29-1; TCRdb outputs TRBD1, but without DNA this stays unchecked. The CDR3 has 17 residues. Germline-derived CDR1 and CDR2 are SQVTM and ANQGSEA. The CDR3 loop reads CSVEEWTVEGSGNTIYF. The variable domain in full, with the rest retrieved from reference TRBV29-1 and TRBJ1-3, is SAVISQKPSRDICQRGTSLTIQCQVDSQVTMMFWYRQQPGQSLTLIATANQGSEATYESGFVIDKFPISRPNLTFSTLTVSNMSPEDSSIYLCSVEEWTVEGSGNTIYFGEGSWLTVV.

The chain employs TRBV15 and TRBJ2-3; TCRdb reports TRBD2, a call that lacks DNA to check it against. The germline V gene encodes CDR1 LNHNV and CDR2 YYDKDF (reference sequence). This CDR3 region has 17 residues. This chain's CDR3 is CATSRDSSDFRTDTQYF. Looking up the rest from reference TRBV15 and TRBJ2-3 gives the full variable domain: DAMVIQNPRYQVTQFGKPVTLSCSQTLNHNVMYWYQQKSSQAPKLLFHYYDKDFNNEADTPDNFQSRRPNTSFCFLDIRSPGLGDTAMYLCATSRDSSDFRTDTQYFGPGTRLTVL.

This chain uses TRBV5-1 with TRBJ2-5; TCRdb proposes TRBD1, but this gene call is untestable without DNA. CDR1 is SGHRS and CDR2 is YFSETQ in the germline V gene. The CDR3 covers 14 residues. This CDR3 is CASRQQGVLETQYF. The whole variable domain, remainder taken from reference TRBV5-1 and TRBJ2-5, is KAGVTQTPRYLIKTRGQQVTLSCSPISGHRSVSWYQQTPGQGLQFLFEYFSETQRNKGNFPGRFSGRQFSNSRSEMNVSTLELGDSALYLCASRQQGVLETQYFGPGTRLLVL.

The chain employs TRBV6-5 and TRBJ2-1; TCRdb returns TRBD2, unconfirmable since there is no DNA. The CDR3 has 17 amino acids. Per the germline V gene, CDR1 is MNHEY and CDR2 is SVGAGI. CDR3 protein: CASSYSFLGLAGSEQFF.

The chain links TRBV29-1 to TRBJ2-1; the TRBD2 assignment by TCRdb is unverifiable without DNA. Germline CDR1 SQVTM, CDR2 ANQGSEA. The CDR3 is made up of 15 amino acids. The CDR3: CSVTGLAGGPDEQFF.

CDR3 sequence reads: CASSVEGHLAYGYTF. The rearrangement joins TRBV9 to TRBJ1-2. CDR3 size: 15 residues. Germline V gene data show CDR1 as SGDLS and CDR2 as YYNGEE. The full variable domain, rest sourced from reference TRBV9 and TRBJ1-2, is DSGVTQTPKHLITATGQRVTLRCSPRSGDLSVYWYQQSLDQGLQFLIQYYNGEERAKGNILERFSAQQFPDLHSELNLSSLELGDSALYFCASSVEGHLAYGYTFGSGTRLTVV.

This chain connects TRBV7-3 to TRBJ2-1; TCRdb outputs TRBD2, but without DNA this stays unchecked. This CDR3 has 12 residues. The germline CDR1 and CDR2 sequences are SGHTA and FQGTGA. The CDR3 here is CASSSLGSEQFF.

This chain connects TRBV4-3 to TRBJ1-1; TCRdb's D call, TRBD1, is unchecked because there is no DNA. CDR3 length: 17 amino acids. Germline CDR1 LGHNA, CDR2 YSLEER. The chain's CDR3 is CASSQDRAGGMNTEAFF.

This chain joins TRBV4-2 and TRBJ1-2; TCRdb selects TRBD1, and the lack of DNA leaves this call unchecked. This CDR3 comprises 15 residues. Per the germline V gene, CDR1 is LGHNA and CDR2 is YNFKEQ. This CDR3 is CASSQESTGGDGYTF.

The V and J genes are TRBV7-9 and TRBJ2-5; TCRdb's assignment of TRBD1 cannot be checked, as there is no DNA. The V gene's germline CDR1 is SEHNR and CDR2 FQNEAQ (reference sequence). This CDR3 comprises 12 residues. CDR3 protein: CASSRQQETQYF.

V usage is TRBV9 and J usage is TRBJ2-2. The CDR3 sequence is 13 residues long. CDR1 is SGDLS and CDR2 is YYNGEE in the germline V gene. This chain's CDR3 is CASSVINTGELFF. Based on the CDR3 plus reference TRBV9 and TRBJ2-2, the full variable domain is DSGVTQTPKHLITATGQRVTLRCSPRSGDLSVYWYQQSLDQGLQFLIQYYNGEERAKGNILERFSAQQFPDLHSELNLSSLELGDSALYFCASSVINTGELFFGEGSRLTVL.

The chain has TRBV29-1 and TRBJ1-1. The CDR3 length is 12 residues. Germline values: CDR1 SQVTM, CDR2 ANQGSEA. CDR3 region: CSVVDGYTEAFF.

This chain joins TRBV9 and TRBJ2-1. From germline, CDR1 is SGDLS and CDR2 YYNGEE. CDR3 size: 15 residues. The CDR3 spells CASSVASGYYNEQFF.

The chain recombines TRBV29-1 with TRBJ2-3; there is no DNA to check the TCRdb D call of TRBD2. Per the germline V gene, CDR1 is SQVTM and CDR2 is ANQGSEA. The CDR3 contains 15 residues. The CDR3 is CSVGGDSYSTDTQYF.

V is TRBV7-9 and J is TRBJ1-4; TCRdb's assignment of TRBD1 cannot be checked, as there is no DNA. The CDR3 contains 15 residues. CDR1 and CDR2 from the germline V gene are SEHNR and FQNEAQ (reference sequence). Here the CDR3 reads CASSHRDSLNEKLFF. Full variable domain (remainder filled in from reference TRBV7-9 and TRBJ1-4): DTGVSQNPRHKITKRGQNVTFRCDPISEHNRLYWYRQTLGQGPEFLTYFQNEAQLEKSRLLSDRFSAERPKGSFSTLEIQRTEQGDSAMYLCASSHRDSLNEKLFFGSGTQLSVL.

The chain employs TRBV5-6 and TRBJ2-2. CDR1 SGHDT and CDR2 YYEEEE come from the germline V gene. This CDR3 is 15 amino acids long. The CDR3 protein is CASSPLTLGTGELFF.

The CDR3 loop reads CASSLLPGTYNEQFF. This chain joins TRBV13 and TRBJ2-1; as DNA is missing, the TRBD1 call by TCRdb cannot be tested. Germline lookup yields CDR1 PRHDT and CDR2 FYEKMQ (reference sequence). CDR3 length: 15 residues.

CDR3: CSARGGVEYEQYF. This chain connects TRBV20-1 to TRBJ2-7; the D call from TCRdb, TRBD1, cannot be confirmed without DNA. The CDR3 is 13 amino acids. Looked up from germline, CDR1 is DFQATT and CDR2 is SNEGSKA (reference sequence).

The chain is built from TRBV5-6 and TRBJ1-2. The CDR3 loop spans 14 amino acids. Germline V gene sequence: CDR1 SGHDT, CDR2 YYEEEE. This CDR3 is CASSLEGVGYGYTF.

The chain carries TRBV12-3 or TRBV12-4 and TRBJ2-1. The CDR3 loop spans 17 amino acids. This chain's CDR3 is CASSLVFRVQLGDEQFF.

V gene TRBV20-1 combines with J gene TRBJ2-5. The CDR3 is 15 residues long. Germline lookup yields CDR1 DFQATT and CDR2 SNEGSKA (reference sequence). CDR3 sequence reads: CSARDWAQLGETQYF.

The CDR3 loop is CASRDITYNEQFF. The chain has TRBV11-2 and TRBJ2-1; the D gene TCRdb calls, TRBD1, cannot be checked with no DNA. The CDR3 covers 13 residues. Germline assignment: CDR1 SGHAT and CDR2 FQNNGV.

The rearrangement joins TRBV7-3 to TRBJ2-1. From germline, CDR1 is SGHTA and CDR2 FQGTGA. This CDR3 region has 12 residues. The CDR3 loop reads CASSSYENEQFF.

V usage is TRBV12-3 or TRBV12-4 and J usage is TRBJ2-4; TCRdb gives TRBD1 as the D gene, but with no DNA this cannot be confirmed. The CDR3 runs 16 residues. The CDR3 loop reads CASSFTQGLAKNIQYF.

The chain employs TRBV20-1 and TRBJ2-7. The CDR3 is 15 residues long. Per germline, CDR1 DFQATT and CDR2 SNEGSKA (reference sequence). The CDR3 is CSARRSLTGSYEQYF.

The chain links TRBV20-1 to TRBJ2-7; the D call of TRBD1 rests on TCRdb alone, since no DNA is present to check it. This CDR3 has 13 residues. From germline, CDR1 is DFQATT and CDR2 SNEGSKA (reference sequence). The CDR3 protein is CSARRGRAYEQYF.

The genes are TRBV27 and TRBJ2-1. The CDR3 totals 11 residues. Germline values: CDR1 MNHEY, CDR2 SMNVEV (reference sequence). CDR3: CASQDYNEQFF.

V gene TRBV29-1 combines with J gene TRBJ2-2; TCRdb picks TRBD1, but there is no DNA to check that call. Germline V gene data show CDR1 as SQVTM and CDR2 as ANQGSEA. CDR3 size: 14 residues. The CDR3: CSVVGADETGELFF.

The rearrangement joins TRBV7-9 to TRBJ2-7. The CDR3 is 12 amino acids. CDR1 and CDR2 (germline): SEHNR, FQNEAQ (reference sequence). This CDR3 reads CASSLELDEQYF.